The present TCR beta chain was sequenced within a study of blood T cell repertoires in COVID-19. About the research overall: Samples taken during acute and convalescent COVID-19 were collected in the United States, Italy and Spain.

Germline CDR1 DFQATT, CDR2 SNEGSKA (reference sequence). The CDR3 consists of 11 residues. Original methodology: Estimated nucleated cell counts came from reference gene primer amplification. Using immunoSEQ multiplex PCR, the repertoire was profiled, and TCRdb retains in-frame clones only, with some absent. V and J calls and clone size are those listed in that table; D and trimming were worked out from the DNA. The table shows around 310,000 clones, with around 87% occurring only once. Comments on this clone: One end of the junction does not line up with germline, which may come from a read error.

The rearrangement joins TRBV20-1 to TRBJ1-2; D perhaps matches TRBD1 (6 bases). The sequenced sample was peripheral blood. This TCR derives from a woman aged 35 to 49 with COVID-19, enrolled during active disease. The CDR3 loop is CSARDWGLWIF. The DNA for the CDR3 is TGCAGTGCTAGAGATTGGGGGCTCTGGATCTTC.